This record looks at one T cell receptor beta chain sequence and its context. Its antigen remains unidentified. Clones were read by immunoSEQ multiplex PCR, and TCRdb kept only the in-frame ones, dropping some. The top ten hold 10% to 13% of the sample, which has more than 90,000 clones, about 89% seen once. The record originates from a study of T cell responses to AZD1222 COVID-19 vaccine. Study-level findings and limits: There were repertoire samples only from the period after the peak T cell response. Reportedly, nearly half the spike-specific TCRs target unmutated variant regions.

V was clipped by 3 bases and J by 0 bases, with 15 bases between them. Germline CDR1 is DFQATT and CDR2 is SNEGSKA (reference sequence). CDR3 size: 15 residues. The TCR originated in an adult who received the AZD1222 COVID-19 vaccine. Sequenced here: peripheral blood, sampled 28 days after the second AZD1222 dose. V gene TRBV20-1 combines with J gene TRBJ2-7; weak D call: TRBD1 (6 bases). CDR3 sequence reads: CSASFAGAYSYEQYF. The CDR3 DNA follows: TGCAGTGCTAGTTTTGCAGGGGCTTACTCCTACGAGCAGTACTTC.